This note documents a single TCR beta chain sequence. The antigen is undetermined. The data originate from a study of CD8 T cells in ankylosing spondylitis. Study conclusions and caveats: Disease-linked clones, CD8+, were relatively rare in peripheral blood. A TCR beta motif of fewer than 10 highly homologous variants seemed to mark ankylosing spondylitis blood. Disease-associated clones were reportedly significantly overrepresented in matched ankylosing spondylitis synovial fluid.

Quantitative 5'-RACE with molecular barcodes produced the TCR beta libraries. TCRdb re-called the 5' RACE reads with MiXCR, one entry per CDR3 protein. The sample includes fewer than 750,000 distinct CDR3 sequences, under 20% of them seen just once. The CDR3 is made up of 19 amino acids. Losses at the gene ends were 5 bases for V and 1 base for J; bases not matched to a gene: 19. Germline CDR1 reads LNHDA; CDR2 reads SQIVND (reference sequence). This TCR came from a male donor with ankylosing spondylitis. The chain carries TRBV19 and TRBJ1-1; 7 nucleotides align to TRBD1. The sequenced sample was blood, either unsorted or a sorted T cell fraction (not recorded which). CDR3: CASSVARDRGVLWNTEAFF. In DNA form, the CDR3 reads TGTGCCAGTAGTGTAGCCCGGGACAGAGGTGTTTTATGGAACACTGAAGCTTTCTTT. The entire variable domain, with the rest obtained from reference TRBV19 and TRBJ1-1, is as follows: DGGITQSPKYLFRKEGQNVTLSCEQNLNHDAMYWYRQDPGQGLRLIYYSQIVNDFQKGDIAEGYSVSREKKESFPLTVTSAQKNPTAFYLCASSVARDRGVLWNTEAFFGQGTRLTVV.